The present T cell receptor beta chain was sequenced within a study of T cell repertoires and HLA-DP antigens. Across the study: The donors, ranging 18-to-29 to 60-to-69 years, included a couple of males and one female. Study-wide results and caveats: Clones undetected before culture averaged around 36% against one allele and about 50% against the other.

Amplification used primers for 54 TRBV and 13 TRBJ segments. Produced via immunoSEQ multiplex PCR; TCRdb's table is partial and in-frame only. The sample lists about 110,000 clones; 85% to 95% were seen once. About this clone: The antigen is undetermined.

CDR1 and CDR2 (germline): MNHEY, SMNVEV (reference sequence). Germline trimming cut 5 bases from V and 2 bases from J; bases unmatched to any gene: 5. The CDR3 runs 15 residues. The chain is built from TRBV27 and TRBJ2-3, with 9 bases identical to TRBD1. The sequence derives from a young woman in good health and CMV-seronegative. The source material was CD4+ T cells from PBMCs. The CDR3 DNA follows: TGTGCCAGCAGTCTGGGGACAGGGTTCACAGATACGCAGTATTTT. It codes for CASSLGTGFTDTQYF.